The T cell receptor beta chain described here comes from a study of T cell repertoires in cytomegalovirus infection. Across the study: CMV infection plus the matching HLA type was flagged by public TCR beta signatures.

Trimming cost V 3 bases and J 4 bases, with 16 bases left between them. Germline V gene sequence: CDR1 SGHNT, CDR2 YYREEE (reference sequence). The CDR3 is 15 residues long. Study-wide results and caveats: Cumulative public TCR beta family frequency identified CMV carriers with the relevant HLA. The study found HLA-C-restricted CMV-specific TCR beta clonotypes dominating the ex vivo response.

TCRdb reprocessed the reads with MiXCR, giving one entry per CDR3 protein. Among 200,000 or so distinct CDR3 sequences listed, roughly 27% were seen once. A few counts support this clonotype. The antigen is undetermined. Sequenced material: PBMCs. The receptor's source is a human donor in good health (CMV status not recorded). Some clones in this sample may be carry-over from other donors' samples. The chain carries TRBV5-4 and TRBJ1-1, with D possibly TRBD1 on 5 matching bases. DNA of the CDR3: TGTGCCAGCAGCTACCCGGGGCCCCAGGGCACTGAAGCTTTCTTT. As protein: CASSYPGPQGTEAFF.